The 20 T cell receptor beta chains listed next were all sequenced from one sample in a study of radiotherapy plus CTLA-4 blockade in lung cancer. Some clones are missing from TCRdb's copy, which holds only in-frame ones; the method was immunoSEQ multiplex PCR. The top ten hold less than 5% of the sample, which has around 70,000 clones, over 75% seen once. This material consisted of peripheral blood, taken from a patient treated with radiotherapy plus ipilimumab. The receptors come from a human donor with non-small cell lung cancer who had a partial response to radiotherapy plus ipilimumab.

This rearrangement joins TRBV19 to TRBJ1-5; unclear D gene. Germline CDR1 is LNHDA and CDR2 is SQIVND (reference sequence). Trimming took 5 bases from V and 8 from J, leaving 19 bases between them. The length of the CDR3 is 15 residues. As DNA, the CDR3 is TGTGCCAGTAGTCCCCATGATGCCCCACCTAAGCCCCAGCATTTT. Protein: CASSPHDAPPKPQHF. Looking up the rest from reference TRBV19 and TRBJ1-5 gives the full variable domain: DGGITQSPKYLFRKEGQNVTLSCEQNLNHDAMYWYRQDPGQGLRLIYYSQIVNDFQKGDIAEGYSVSREKKESFPLTVTSAQKNPTAFYLCASSPHDAPPKPQHFGDGTRLSIL.

The chain joins TRBV28 to TRBJ2-7, with a tentative D call TRBD1 (6 bases). Germline CDR1 and CDR2: MDHEN and SYDVKM. There are 14 residues in the CDR3. The V end lost 11 bases, the J end lost 2 bases, and 19 bases lay between the germline ends. The CDR3 here is CAVPSGTSPYEQYF. CDR3 coding DNA: TGTGCCGTGCCCTCCGGGACATCTCCCTACGAGCAGTACTTC.

The rearrangement joins TRBV10-3 to TRBJ2-5; 11 positions match TRBD2. CDR3 length: 16 amino acids. The V segment lost 2 bases and the J segment 3 bases; nucleotides outside the gene matches: 5. Germline lookup yields CDR1 ENHRY and CDR2 SYGVKD. The CDR3 DNA sequence: TGTGCCATCAGTGAGCGGACTAGCGGGTCTAAAGAGACCCAGTACTTC. Its translation is CAISERTSGSKETQYF.

The rearrangement links TRBV6-4 to TRBJ1-2, with D possibly matching TRBD1 (5 bases). The CDR3 sequence is 17 residues long. The germline CDR1 and CDR2 sequences are MRHNA and SNTAGT. The V end was cut by 8 bases, the J end by 4 bases, with 26 bases between. CDR3 sequence (DNA): TGTGCCAGCCCCACACCAGACAGCCCGCTCGTTAGCTATGGCTACACCTTC. Translating it yields CASPTPDSPLVSYGYTF.

This clone was counted only a few times. The gene calls are TRBV11-2 and TRBJ2-1, with D possibly matching TRBD2 (6 bases). V shed 0 bases and J shed 10 bases, with 7 bases lying between them. The CDR3 has 12 amino acids. Germline V gene sequence: CDR1 SGHAT, CDR2 FQNNGV. The DNA for the CDR3 is TGTGCCAGCAGCTTAGAGCGGGGCGAGCAGTTCTTC. Encoded protein: CASSLERGEQFF.

The rearrangement joins TRBV20-1 to TRBJ1-1; tentative D call: TRBD1 (5 bases). Germline CDR1 is DFQATT and CDR2 is SNEGSKA (reference sequence). The CDR3 sequence is 11 residues long. The V end lost 6 bases, the J end lost 5 bases, and 10 bases lay between the germline ends. The CDR3 DNA follows: TGCAGTGCCCCAGGGAGGACTGAAGCTTTCTTT. Its translation is CSAPGRTEAFF.

The chain joins TRBV28 to TRBJ1-5; weak D call: TRBD1 (5 bases). This CDR3 has 15 residues. CDR1 is MDHEN, CDR2 SYDVKM, per germline. The germline V and J ends were trimmed by 3 bases and 5 bases, with 14 bases remaining between them. The CDR3 DNA reads TGTGCCAGCAGTTTTAGGAGGGGACTCGATCAGCCCCAGCATTTT. It specifies CASSFRRGLDQPQHF.

The CDR3, as DNA: TGTGCCAGCAGTCTGGCGGGAGTCTACGAGCAGTACTTC. It specifies CASSLAGVYEQYF. The chain employs TRBV6-1 and TRBJ2-7, with TRBD2 matching over 7 bases. Trimming took 5 bases from V and 3 from J; bases not matched to a gene: 4. This CDR3 spans 13 amino acids. The germline gives CDR1 MNHNS, CDR2 SASEGT.

A single count supports this clone. The DNA of the CDR3 is TGTGCCAGCAGCTTACGACCTACGGGACAGGGGGCTTCGGGGACTGAAGCTTTCTTT. This codes for CASSLRPTGQGASGTEAFF. The chain links TRBV7-9 to TRBJ1-1, with 12 bases lining up with TRBD1. Germline CDR1 and CDR2: SEHNR and FQNEAQ (reference sequence). J gave up 5 bases and V 2 bases, and 15 bases lay outside the gene matches. This CDR3 is built from 19 residues.

J is TRBJ1-5 and V is TRBV6-1; D perhaps matches TRBD1 (5 bases). Germline CDR1 MNHNS, CDR2 SASEGT. V lost 2 bases and J lost 6, with 11 bases in between. The CDR3 runs 14 residues. CDR3 in amino acids: CASSELRDGQPQHF. The CDR3 DNA reads as TGTGCCAGCAGTGAACTCAGGGATGGTCAGCCCCAGCATTTT.

This clone has only a few counts. The rearrangement joins TRBV9 to TRBJ2-3; no clear D. Trimming removed 4 bases at V and 0 bases at J, with 3 bases between. From germline, CDR1 is SGDLS and CDR2 YYNGEE. The CDR3 runs to 12 residues. The CDR3 here is CASSLSTDTQYF. CDR3 in DNA: TGTGCCAGCAGCTTAAGCACAGATACGCAGTATTTT. The entire variable domain, with the rest obtained from reference TRBV9 and TRBJ2-3, is as follows: DSGVTQTPKHLITATGQRVTLRCSPRSGDLSVYWYQQSLDQGLQFLIQYYNGEERAKGNILERFSAQQFPDLHSELNLSSLELGDSALYFCASSLSTDTQYFGPGTRLTVL.

This chain connects TRBV19 to TRBJ2-1, with TRBD2 matching over 12 bases. CDR1 and CDR2 from the germline V gene are LNHDA and SQIVND (reference sequence). Trimming at V came to 4 bases and at J to 5 bases, leaving 9 bases not matched to a gene. The CDR3 runs to 17 residues. The CDR3 bases are TGTGCCAGTAGTACCCACCCTAGCGGGAGGGAAAACAATGAGCAGTTCTTC. Translation gives CASSTHPSGRENNEQFF.

The chain carries TRBV10-2 and TRBJ2-2; TRBD1 matches 7 bases. Germline V gene sequence: CDR1 WSHSY, CDR2 SAAADI. V lost 6 bases and J lost 0; bases outside the gene matches: 4. The CDR3 covers 15 residues. CDR3 loop: CASRYTGANTGELFF. DNA of the CDR3: TGCGCCAGCAGGTATACAGGGGCGAACACCGGGGAGCTGTTTTTT.

The chain carries TRBV4-1 and TRBJ1-2, with D uncertain. V dropped 0 bases and J dropped 5 bases, with 10 bases sitting between them. The germline CDR1 and CDR2 sequences are MGHRA and YSYEKL. The CDR3 runs to 14 residues. Here the CDR3 reads CASSQDYSGYGYTF. In nucleotides, the CDR3 is TGCGCCAGCAGCCAAGATTATTCAGGTTATGGCTACACCTTC.

This clone was detected only a few times. This CDR3 is also generated by other DNA sequences in the sample. The V and J genes are TRBV19 and TRBJ2-1; D call uncertain. Germline V CDR1 and CDR2: LNHDA, SQIVND (reference sequence). Trimming cost V 5 bases and J 3 bases, with 8 bases left between them. The CDR3 contains 13 residues. The CDR3 DNA reads as TGTGCCAGTAGTCCCCGCGGCTACAATGAGCAGTTCTTC. Protein product: CASSPRGYNEQFF.

This clone was seen only a few times. This chain connects TRBV7-8 to TRBJ2-3; 9 bases fit TRBD2. Trimming took 3 bases from V and 4 from J; bases not matched to a gene: 8. CDR1 and CDR2 (germline): SGHVS, FQNEAQ. This CDR3 spans 16 amino acids. Here the CDR3 reads CASSFRSSGASDTQYF. As DNA, the CDR3 is TGTGCCAGCAGCTTTCGCTCTAGCGGGGCTTCAGATACGCAGTATTTT. Filled out from reference TRBV7-8 and TRBJ2-3, the complete variable domain reads GAGVSQSPRYKVAKRGQDVALRCDPISGHVSLFWYQQALGQGPEFLTYFQNEAQLDKSGLPSDRFFAERPEGSVSTLKIQRTQQEDSAVYLCASSFRSSGASDTQYFGPGTRLTVL.

This chain uses TRBV11-2 with TRBJ2-5; perhaps TRBD2 as D (6 bases). Trimming took off 6 bases at V and 5 bases at J, with 19 bases between the two ends. The CDR3 has 15 residues. Per the germline V gene, CDR1 is SGHAT and CDR2 is FQNNGV. The CDR3 region is CASSPLATGWETQYF. DNA for the CDR3: TGTGCCAGCAGTCCACTAGCTACGGGATGGGAGACCCAGTACTTC.

This chain joins TRBV30 and TRBJ2-1, with 8 nucleotides matching TRBD2. Germline V gene lookup returns CDR1 GTSNPN and CDR2 SVGIG (reference sequence). After removal of 2 bases from V and 0 bases from J, the junction contained 6 bases not matched to a gene. The CDR3 is 16 amino acids. The CDR3 nucleotides read TGTGCCTGGAGTTCCTTTGCGGGAGGCTCCTACAATGAGCAGTTCTTC. It specifies CAWSSFAGGSYNEQFF. The variable domain in full, completed from reference TRBV30 and TRBJ2-1, reads SQTIHQWPATLVQPVGSPLSLECTVEGTSNPNLYWYRQAAGRGLQLLFYSVGIGQISSEVPQNLSASRPQDRQFILSSKKLLLSDSGFYLCAWSSFAGGSYNEQFFGPGTRLTVL.

This chain uses TRBV5-4 with TRBJ1-4; 7 positions match TRBD1. The germline gives CDR1 SGHNT, CDR2 YYREEE (reference sequence). V lost 3 bases and J lost 7; bases outside the gene matches: 3. This CDR3 has 13 residues. CDR3 sequence (DNA): TGTGCCAGCAGCTCAAGACAGGGTGAAAAACTGTTTTTT. This sequence encodes CASSSRQGEKLFF.

The chain couples TRBV6-5 to TRBJ1-5, with 9 bases matching TRBD1. After removal of 7 bases from V and 9 bases from J, the junction contained 4 bases not matched to a gene. The CDR3 contains 12 residues. From germline, CDR1 is MNHEY and CDR2 SVGAGI. The CDR3 sequence is CASNGQGPPQHF. The CDR3 region has the DNA TGTGCCAGCAATGGACAGGGGCCGCCCCAGCATTTT.